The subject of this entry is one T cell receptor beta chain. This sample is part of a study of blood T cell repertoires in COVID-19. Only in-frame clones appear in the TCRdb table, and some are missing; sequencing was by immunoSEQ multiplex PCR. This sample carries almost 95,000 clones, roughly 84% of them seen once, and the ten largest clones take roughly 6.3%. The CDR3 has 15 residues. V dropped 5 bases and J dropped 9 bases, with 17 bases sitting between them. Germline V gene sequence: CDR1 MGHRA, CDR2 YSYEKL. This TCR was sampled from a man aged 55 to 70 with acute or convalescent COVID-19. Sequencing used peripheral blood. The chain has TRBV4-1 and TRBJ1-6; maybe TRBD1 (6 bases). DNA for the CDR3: TGCGCCAGCAGCGCTACCTTCGGACAGAGTTCACCCCTCCACTTT. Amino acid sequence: CASSATFGQSSPLHF.